This TCR beta chain was recovered during a study of T cell responses to AZD1222 COVID-19 vaccine (dated by TCRdb to about 2021). With respect to the entire study: AZD1222 recipients with second doses at about 4 weeks or about 12 weeks were pooled, because spike-specific TCR depth and breadth did not differ between schedules. TCR sequencing was performed for over 230 trial participants, of whom around 210 were given two doses of AZD1222 and around 25 were given two doses of MenACWY control vaccine. Enrollment into the trials was organized by age into subgroups of 18-55, 56-69 and 70-plus years, and those subgroups contained roughly 150, 30 and 60 TCR-sequenced participants, respectively. Results and caveats for the whole study, not just this receptor: After two AZD1222 doses, both the breadth and the depth of spike-specific TCRs were significantly higher than at day 0 and than in MenACWY recipients. Vaccine-associated CD4 TCRs spanned the whole spike protein, with dominant responses in regions 160-218 and 743-854. Because no samples from the day 14 peak response were available, repertoires could be characterized only after the peak T cell response. Participants were mostly white British, with more females than males. The authors suggested clonal diversity may have been underestimated. Conclusions about previously exposed vaccinees are limited, since just five to seven AZD1222 recipients were seropositive for SARS-CoV-2 at baseline. In the small 56-69-year group, the increase in depth fell short of significance, most likely because of low power. Nearly half of unique spike-specific TCRs reportedly recognized epitopes outside regions mutated in the B.1.351 and B.1.1.7 variants.

The germline V end is reduced by 5 bases and the J end by 3 bases; junction bases left unmatched: 18. The CDR3 runs 18 amino acids, cysteine and phenylalanine included. Here the CDR3 DNA is all that survives: 54 bases in frame from base 1. The CDR1 and CDR2 encoded by the germline V gene are SGHAT and FQNNGV. Reading the label with the study, this specimen's time point is: baseline before first vaccination. Vaccinee samples were obtained from the UK trials COV001 and COV002, which included a single-blind randomized controlled phase 2/3 trial of AZD1222 (ChAdOx1 nCoV-19) in healthy adults. For TCRbeta chain sequencing, PBMC samples were collected from trial participants at day 0 and at day 28 after the second dose. The CDR3 regions of human TCRbeta chains were analyzed by immunosequencing. On the authors' methods: Repertoire TCRs were checked for matches against a reference library of SARS-CoV-2-specific TCRs that had been generated using the MIRA antigen-specificity platform. Breadth meant the fraction of unique TCRs that were SARS-CoV-2-associated, whereas depth meant the fraction of total T cells that were SARS-CoV-2-associated. Each spike-specific TCR was assigned to its reactive spike region and to a CD4 or CD8 class using the MIRA data. Log10-transformed breadth and depth values were compared by one-way ANOVA with Sidak's multiple comparisons tests. TCRdb obtained this table from immuneACCESS and retained in-frame rearrangements with V and J assigned. These tables miss some clones; where compared with another copy, unresolved V genes account for less than half of the shortfall, and the remainder is unexplained. V and J calls and clone size are those listed in that table; D and trimming were worked out from the DNA. The sample table records 130,000 or so clones; 70% to 90% of these occur just once. The ten largest clones take up 2.5% to 3.5% of the sample.

A remark on this clone: Its cognate antigen has yet to be identified. It has no much larger one-base neighbor in the sample; base qualities were not kept.

This TCR was sampled from an adult in good health. The chain couples TRBV11-2 to TRBJ2-7, with 8 central nucleotides matching TRBD1. Sample: peripheral blood, taken on day 0 of AZD1222 vaccination. Here is the DNA: TGTGCCAGCAGCCGCTATGCGGGACCAGGGGGCGCGAGCTACGAGCAGTACTTC. Its protein reads: CASSRYAGPGGASYEQYF.